This TCR beta chain was recorded in a study of cytomegalovirus exposure and HLA in healthy donors. The study ran its PCR with 60 Vbeta and 13 Jbeta primers. Produced via immunoSEQ multiplex PCR; TCRdb's table is partial and in-frame only. The sample has about 160,000 clones; around 85% are singletons. The sequence was collected from a human donor in good health. The material sequenced was PBMCs.

The CDR3 DNA sequence: TGTGCCAGTAGTGACGAGCGGGGGGGGTTCCACGAGCAGTACTTC. It yields the protein CASSDERGGFHEQYF. The chain links TRBV19 to TRBJ2-7; TRBD2 matches 10 bases. The CDR3 totals 15 residues. Per germline, CDR1 LNHDA and CDR2 SQIVND (reference sequence). Losses at the gene ends were 5 bases for V and 5 bases for J; bases not matched to a gene: 9.